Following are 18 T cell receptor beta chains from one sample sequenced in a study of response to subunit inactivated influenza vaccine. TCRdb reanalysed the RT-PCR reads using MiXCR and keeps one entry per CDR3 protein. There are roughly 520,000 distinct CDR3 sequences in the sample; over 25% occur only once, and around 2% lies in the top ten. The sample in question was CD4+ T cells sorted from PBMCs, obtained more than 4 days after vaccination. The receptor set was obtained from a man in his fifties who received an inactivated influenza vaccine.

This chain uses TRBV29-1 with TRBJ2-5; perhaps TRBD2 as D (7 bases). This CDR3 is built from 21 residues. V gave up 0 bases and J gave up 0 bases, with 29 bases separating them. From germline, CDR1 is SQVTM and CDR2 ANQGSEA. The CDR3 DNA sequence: TGCAGCGTTGAAGATTGGGCTACAGGGACTACCACGAGAGAATACCAAGAGACCCAGTACTTC. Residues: CSVEDWATGTTTREYQETQYF.

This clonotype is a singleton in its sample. The DNA of the CDR3 is TGTGCCAGCAGCTCTCAGTCAAACTACGAGCAGTACTTC. Protein product: CASSSQSNYEQYF. J is TRBJ2-7 and V is TRBV7-9; D remains unclear. Trimming pared 4 bases from V and 3 bases from J, leaving 10 bases between. CDR1 and CDR2 from the germline V gene are SEHNR and FQNEAQ (reference sequence). The length of the CDR3 is 13 residues.

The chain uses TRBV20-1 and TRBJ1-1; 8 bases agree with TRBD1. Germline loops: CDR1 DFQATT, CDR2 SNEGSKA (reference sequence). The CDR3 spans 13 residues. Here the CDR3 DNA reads TGCAGAGGACAGGGTTACATGAACACTGAAGCTTTCTTT. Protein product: CRGQGYMNTEAFF.

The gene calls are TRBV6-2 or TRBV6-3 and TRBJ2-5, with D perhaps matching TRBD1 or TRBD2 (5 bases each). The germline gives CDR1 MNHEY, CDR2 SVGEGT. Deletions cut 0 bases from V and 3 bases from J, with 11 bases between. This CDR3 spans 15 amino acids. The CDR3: CASSYSGTSKETQYF. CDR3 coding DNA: TGTGCCAGCAGTTACTCGGGGACCTCGAAAGAGACCCAGTACTTC.

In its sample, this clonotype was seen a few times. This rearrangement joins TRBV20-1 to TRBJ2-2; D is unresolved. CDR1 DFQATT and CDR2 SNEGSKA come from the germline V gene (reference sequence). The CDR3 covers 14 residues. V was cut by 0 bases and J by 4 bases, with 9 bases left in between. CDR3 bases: TGCAGTGCTAGAGAAATCAGGAGCACCGGGGAGCTGTTTTTT. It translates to CSAREIRSTGELFF.

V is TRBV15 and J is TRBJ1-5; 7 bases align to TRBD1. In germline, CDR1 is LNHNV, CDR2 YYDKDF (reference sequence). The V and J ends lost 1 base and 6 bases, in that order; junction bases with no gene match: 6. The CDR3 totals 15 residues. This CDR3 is CATSRGSSGGQPQHF. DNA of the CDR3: TGTGCCACCAGCAGAGGTTCGTCAGGGGGTCAGCCCCAGCATTTT.

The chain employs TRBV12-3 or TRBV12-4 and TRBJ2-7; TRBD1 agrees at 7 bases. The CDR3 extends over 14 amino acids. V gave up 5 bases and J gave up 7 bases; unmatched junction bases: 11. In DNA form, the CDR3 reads TGTGCCAGCAGTCCCGACAGGGATAAGGAAGAGCAGTACTTC. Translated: CASSPDRDKEEQYF.

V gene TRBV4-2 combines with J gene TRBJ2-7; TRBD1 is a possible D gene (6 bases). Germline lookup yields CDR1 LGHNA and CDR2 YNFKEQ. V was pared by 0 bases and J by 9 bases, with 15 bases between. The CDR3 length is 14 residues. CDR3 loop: CASSQDSLGRGQYF. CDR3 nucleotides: TGTGCCAGCAGCCAAGATAGTCTCGGCAGGGGGCAGTACTTC.

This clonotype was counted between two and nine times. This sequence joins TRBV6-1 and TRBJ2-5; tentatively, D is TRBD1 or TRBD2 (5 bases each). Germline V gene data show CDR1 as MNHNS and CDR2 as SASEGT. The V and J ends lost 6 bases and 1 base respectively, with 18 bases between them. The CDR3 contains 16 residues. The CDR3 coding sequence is TGTGCCAGCAGACCAGAGGGGACCCGTCTCCAAGAGACCCAGTACTTC. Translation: CASRPEGTRLQETQYF.

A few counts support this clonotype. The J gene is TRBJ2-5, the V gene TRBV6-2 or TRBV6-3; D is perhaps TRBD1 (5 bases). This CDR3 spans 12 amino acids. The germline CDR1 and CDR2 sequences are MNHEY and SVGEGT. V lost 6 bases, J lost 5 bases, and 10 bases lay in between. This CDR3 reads CASSQGYETQYF. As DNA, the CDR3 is TGTGCCAGCAGCCAGGGTTACGAGACCCAGTACTTC.

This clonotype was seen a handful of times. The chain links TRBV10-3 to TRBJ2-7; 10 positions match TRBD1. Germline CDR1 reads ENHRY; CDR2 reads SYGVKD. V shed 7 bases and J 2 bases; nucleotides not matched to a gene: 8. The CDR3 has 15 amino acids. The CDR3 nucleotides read TGTGCCATCACAGAAGGACAGGGGGGACCCTACGAGCAGTACTTC. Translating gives CAITEGQGGPYEQYF.

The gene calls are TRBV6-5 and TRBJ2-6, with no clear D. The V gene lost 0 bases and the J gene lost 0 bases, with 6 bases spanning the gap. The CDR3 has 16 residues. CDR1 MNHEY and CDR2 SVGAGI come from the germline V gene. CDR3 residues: CASSYSGLSGANVLTF. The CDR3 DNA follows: TGTGCCAGCAGTTACTCAGGTCTCTCTGGGGCCAACGTCCTGACTTTC.

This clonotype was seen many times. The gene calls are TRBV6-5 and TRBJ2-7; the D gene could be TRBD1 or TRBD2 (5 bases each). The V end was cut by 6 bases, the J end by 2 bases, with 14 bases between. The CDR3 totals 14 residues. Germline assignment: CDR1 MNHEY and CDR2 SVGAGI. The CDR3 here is CASRYGTVAYEQYF. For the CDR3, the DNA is TGTGCCAGCAGATATGGGACCGTCGCCTACGAGCAGTACTTC.

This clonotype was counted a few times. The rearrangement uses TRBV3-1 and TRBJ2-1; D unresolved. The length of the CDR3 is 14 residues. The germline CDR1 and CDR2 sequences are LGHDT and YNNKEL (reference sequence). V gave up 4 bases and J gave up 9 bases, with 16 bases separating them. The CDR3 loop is CASSPYRPTGEQFF. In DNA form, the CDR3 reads TGTGCCAGCAGCCCGTACCGGCCAACGGGTGAGCAGTTCTTC.

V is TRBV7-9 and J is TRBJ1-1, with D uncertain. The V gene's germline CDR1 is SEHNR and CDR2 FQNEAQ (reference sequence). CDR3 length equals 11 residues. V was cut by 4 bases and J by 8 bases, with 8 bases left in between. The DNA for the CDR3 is TGTGCCAGCAGCTCACTAATAGAAGCTTTCTTT. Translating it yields CASSSLIEAFF.

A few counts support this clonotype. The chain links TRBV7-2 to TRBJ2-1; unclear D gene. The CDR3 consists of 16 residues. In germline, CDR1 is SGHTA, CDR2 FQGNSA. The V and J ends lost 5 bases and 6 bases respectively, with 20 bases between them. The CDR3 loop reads CASSPAGVSPANEQFF. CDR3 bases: TGTGCCAGCAGCCCCGCTGGCGTTTCGCCGGCCAATGAGCAGTTCTTC.

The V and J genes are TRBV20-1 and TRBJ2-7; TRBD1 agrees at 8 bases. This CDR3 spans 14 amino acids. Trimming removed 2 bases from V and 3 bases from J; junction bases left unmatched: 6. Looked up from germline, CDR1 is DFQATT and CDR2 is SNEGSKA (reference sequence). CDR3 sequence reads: CSARPPDRGYEQYF. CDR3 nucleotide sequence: TGCAGTGCTAGACCCCCCGACAGGGGCTACGAGCAGTACTTC.

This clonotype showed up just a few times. The CDR3: CSAPSGNEQFF. CDR3 DNA sequence: TGCAGTGCCCCTAGCGGGAATGAGCAGTTCTTC. The gene calls are TRBV20-1 and TRBJ2-1; TRBD2 agrees at 8 bases. The length of the CDR3 is 11 residues. Germline V lookup: CDR1 DFQATT, CDR2 SNEGSKA (reference sequence). V was pared by 6 bases and J by 7 bases, with 2 bases of the junction left unmatched.